These 30 T cell receptor beta chains share one sample of origin, sequenced in a study of tumor and adjacent non-tumor tissue in lung cancer. RNA was extracted from bulk tissue without any cell sorting. Distant lung tissue was collected more than 3 cm away from the tumor edge. TCRbeta libraries were built with three rounds of nested PCR, modified from ARM-PCR. MiXCR, run by TCRdb on the multiplex PCR reads, gives a single entry per CDR3 protein. There are tens of thousands of distinct CDR3 sequences in the sample; around 67% occur only once, and under 20% lies in the top ten. Material: distant non-tumor lung tissue. The source of these receptors is a woman in her thirties or forties with non-small cell lung cancer.

This clonotype was detected many times. This chain connects TRBV4-2 to TRBJ2-7; D remains unclear. The V end lost 3 bases, the J end lost 3 bases, and 15 bases lay between the germline ends. The CDR3 is 15 amino acids. Germline lookup yields CDR1 LGHNA and CDR2 YNFKEQ. The CDR3 DNA sequence: TGTGCCAGCAGCCAGCTTCTCGCTGAAGGCTACGAGCAGTACTTC. It encodes CASSQLLAEGYEQYF.

This clonotype was found many times. The chain is built from TRBV6-1 and TRBJ2-2, with unresolved D. From germline, CDR1 is MNHNS and CDR2 SASEGT. V lost 2 bases and J lost 5, with 6 bases in between. The length of the CDR3 is 13 residues. The CDR3 nucleotides read TGTGCCAGCAGTGAACGCAGAACCGGGGAGCTGTTTTTT. Its protein is CASSERRTGELFF.

As concerns this clonotype: Germline is not matched at one junction end, which may reflect a read error. The genes are TRBV11-3 and TRBJ2-1; D unclear. Germline CDR1 reads SGHNT; CDR2 reads YENEEA. The CDR3 is 16 amino acids. The CDR3 region is CSSSPRPRCSYNEPFF. The DNA for the CDR3 is TGTTCCAGCAGCCCAAGACCTAGGTGCTCCTACAATGAGCCGTTCTTC.

The V and J genes are TRBV6-5 and TRBJ1-2; D unresolved. V was shortened by 5 bases and J by 7 bases, with 14 bases between the two germline ends. Germline assignment: CDR1 MNHEY and CDR2 SVGAGI. The CDR3 loop spans 13 amino acids. Here the CDR3 reads CASSLLDRCGYTF. The CDR3 DNA reads TGTGCCAGCAGTCTACTGGACCGCTGTGGCTACACCTTC.

This clonotype was recorded many times. This chain links TRBV19 with TRBJ2-1; a weak D match, TRBD1 (8 bases). The CDR3 contains 17 residues. Germline V gene data show CDR1 as LNHDA and CDR2 as SQIVND (reference sequence). Trimming removed 2 bases from V and 7 bases from J, with 21 bases in between. The CDR3, as DNA: TGTGCCAGTAGTATATTTGGGGAGGGGACAGGTAAAAATGAGCAGTTCTTC. Its translation: CASSIFGEGTGKNEQFF.

As for this clonotype: One end of the junction varies from germline; a read error may be responsible. This chain uses TRBV28 with TRBJ1-1, with a tentative D call TRBD1 (5 bases). The CDR3 length is 16 residues. Germline V CDR1 and CDR2: MDHEN, SYDVKM. This CDR3 reads CASRSITGTVNAEAFF. The CDR3 region has the DNA TGTGCCAGCAGATCAATTACCGGGACGGTGAACGCTGAAGCTTTCTTT.

In the case of this clonotype: A much bigger clone sits one base away, suggesting this may be a read error. V is TRBV5-5 and J is TRBJ2-6; 7 nucleotides align to TRBD1. Germline V gives CDR1 SGHKS, CDR2 YYEKEE (reference sequence). The CDR3 runs 18 residues. For the CDR3, the DNA is TGTGCCAGCGGCTTTAGGGGACAGATACACTCTGGGGCCAACGTCCTGACTTTC. The encoded protein is CASGFRGQIHSGANVLTF.

This clonotype was observed many times. The rearrangement joins TRBV5-1 to TRBJ2-7; TRBD1 or TRBD2 may be the D gene (5 bases each). The CDR3 loop spans 12 amino acids. Trimming took off 5 bases at V and 4 bases at J, with 10 bases between the two ends. Germline-derived CDR1 and CDR2 are SGHRS and YFSETQ. The CDR3 bases are TGCGCCAGCAGTACTGAGGGGTACGAGCAGTACTTC. Protein sequence: CASSTEGYEQYF.

The table lists this clonotype with a count of one. An end of the junction differs from the germline gene, which may be a read error. This chain links TRBV11-3 with TRBJ1-1; D is unclear. CDR1 is SGHNT, CDR2 YENEEA, per germline. The CDR3 runs 14 residues. The CDR3 spells CAGSHLSLTIVAFF. The CDR3 DNA reads TGTGCCGGCAGCCACTTATCCCTGACCATTGTAGCTTTCTTT. The full variable domain, completed using reference TRBV11-3 and TRBJ1-1, is EAGVVQSPRYKIIEKKQPVAFWCNPISGHNTLYWYLQNLGQGPELLIRYENEEAVDDSQLPKDRFSAERLKGVDSTLKIQPAELGDSAVYLCAGSHLSLTIVAFFGQGTRLTVV.

Points on this clonotype: An end of the junction differs from the germline gene, which may be a read error. The chain carries TRBV11-2 and TRBJ2-7, with D hard to call. The CDR3 contains 12 residues. CDR1 and CDR2 (germline): SGHAT, FQNNGV. The CDR3 protein is CANSLGYYEQYF. CDR3 DNA: TGTGCCAACAGCTTGGGATATTACGAGCAGTATTTC.

This clonotype was counted at least ten times. The CDR3 end shows no conserved phenylalanine or tryptophan, and so a read error is likely. V and J are TRBV29-1 and TRBJ2-5; D ambiguous. Trimming took off 5 bases at V and 0 bases at J, with 13 bases between the two ends. Germline values: CDR1 SQVTM, CDR2 ANQGSEA. The CDR3 loop spans 14 amino acids. The CDR3 bases are TGCAGCGTTCTAATGGCAGCGTACCAAGAGACCCAGTACTCC. Translated, it gives CSVLMAAYQETQYS.

The chain links TRBV6-5 to TRBJ1-4, with a tentative D call TRBD1 (6 bases). Deletions cut 6 bases from V and 10 bases from J, with 18 bases between. CDR1 is MNHEY, CDR2 SVGAGI, per germline. The CDR3 has 14 amino acids. The CDR3 protein is CASSRDISLGKLFF. CDR3 nucleotides: TGTGCCAGCAGCCGGGACATTTCGTTGGGAAAACTGTTTTTT.

Regarding this clonotype: The conserved phenylalanine or tryptophan is not found at the CDR3 terminus, so this likely reflects a read error. The rearrangement uses TRBV4-2 and TRBJ2-1, with 12 bases identical to TRBD2. Germline loops: CDR1 LGHNA, CDR2 YNFKEQ. The CDR3 has 18 residues. CDR3 region: CASSQDYRTSGTYSEQFS. In DNA, the CDR3 is TGTGCCAGCAGCCAAGACTACCGGACTAGCGGGACCTACAGTGAGCAGTTCTCC.

Turning to this clonotype: Germline and junction disagree at one end, which may indicate a read error. CDR3 DNA: TGCGCCAACAGCCAAGCCGGGACTAGCGGCTCCTACGAGCAGTATTTC. Translation: CANSQAGTSGSYEQYF. V gene TRBV4-1 combines with J gene TRBJ2-7, with 11 nucleotides matching TRBD2. Germline assignment: CDR1 MGHRA and CDR2 YSYEKL. The CDR3 spans 16 residues.

As to this clonotype: Mismatch with germline at one junction end may stem from a read error. This chain joins TRBV4-2 and TRBJ2-1; 12 bases are a match to TRBD2. This CDR3 spans 18 amino acids. The V gene's germline CDR1 is LGHNA and CDR2 YNFKEQ. As DNA, the CDR3 is TGTGCCAGCAGCCAAGACTCCCGGACTAGCGGGACCTACGATGAGCAGTTCTTC. Protein sequence: CASSQDSRTSGTYDEQFF.

Worth noting for this clonotype: Since a much larger clone is just one base distant, this may be a read error. This chain's CDR3 is CASRTDRNNQPQHF. The CDR3 DNA reads TGTGCCAGCCGGACGGATAGGAACAATCAGCCCCAGCATTTT. This chain connects TRBV28 to TRBJ1-5; D uncertain. This CDR3 spans 14 amino acids. Germline CDR1 and CDR2: MDHEN and SYDVKM. Trimming cost V 8 bases and J 3 bases, with 14 bases left between them.

For this clonotype: With a much larger clone just one base away, this may be a read error. The chain carries TRBV7-9 and TRBJ1-1; 9 nucleotides match TRBD1. The CDR3 extends over 14 amino acids. V was pared by 3 bases and J by 6 bases, with 5 bases of the junction left unmatched. Per germline, CDR1 SEHNR and CDR2 FQNEAQ (reference sequence). CDR3: CASSLDRGWSEAFF. The DNA for the CDR3 is TGTGCCAGCAGCTTGGACAGGGGATGGTCTGAAGCTTTCTTT.

Turning to this clonotype: A read error may account for a junction end that differs from germline. The V gene is TRBV4-1, the J gene TRBJ2-4, with TRBD2 matching 7 bases. The germline CDR1 and CDR2 sequences are MGHRA and YSYEKL. The length of the CDR3 is 20 residues. The CDR3 protein is CTSSQEDPAGWPGTKNIQYF. In DNA form, the CDR3 reads TGCACCAGCAGCCAAGAAGACCCAGCGGGGTGGCCTGGGACCAAAAACATTCAGTACTTC.

This clonotype was seen many times. The rearrangement joins TRBV6-2 or TRBV6-3 to TRBJ2-3, with 12 bases fitting TRBD2. V lost 7 bases and J lost 1; bases outside the gene matches: 12. The CDR3 spans 18 residues. The germline CDR1 and CDR2 sequences are MNHEY and SVGEGT. The CDR3 DNA reads TGTGCCAGCAACGCACCGACTAGCGGGGGCGGAGGCACAGATACGCAGTATTTT. This sequence encodes CASNAPTSGGGGTDTQYF.

A note on this clonotype: With a much larger clone just one base away, this may be a read error. V gene TRBV20-1 combines with J gene TRBJ1-5, with a weak D call TRBD1 (5 bases). Germline lookup yields CDR1 DFQATT and CDR2 SNEGSKA (reference sequence). The CDR3 totals 13 residues. The DNA for the CDR3 is TGCAGTCCTAGTCCGGGGGTGGGTCAGCCCCAGCATTTT. Translation gives CSPSPGVGQPQHF.

Note on this clonotype: Sequence at one end of the junction differs from germline and may be a read error. The CDR3 sequence: CAISDCSNQPQHF. The CDR3 DNA reads TGCGCCATCAGTGATTGCAGCAATCAGCCCCAGCATTTT. The V call is TRBV10-2, the J call TRBJ1-5; D is unclear. The CDR3 runs 13 residues. Per germline, CDR1 WSHSY and CDR2 SAAADI.

This clonotype has a handful of counts. Compared with germline, one end of the junction differs, possibly owing to a read error. This chain links TRBV28 with TRBJ2-7; TRBD2 matches 9 bases. Germline V CDR1 and CDR2: MDHEN, SYDVKM. The CDR3 contains 15 residues. DNA for the CDR3: TGTGCCAGCAGTCCGGATGGGACTAGCACCTACGCGCAGTACTTC. It yields the protein CASSPDGTSTYAQYF.

The V and J genes are TRBV12-3 or TRBV12-4 and TRBJ2-5; the D call may be TRBD1 or TRBD2 (5 bases each). V was pared by 6 bases and J by 14 bases, with 25 bases between. The CDR3 sequence is 14 residues long. The chain's CDR3 is CASRDTGQGEIQYF. CDR3 DNA sequence: TGTGCCAGCAGGGACACGGGTCAGGGAGAGATCCAATACTTC.

In regard to this clonotype: One end of the junction is discordant with germline, which a read error may explain. The CDR3 sequence is CASIRTAGGTSNEPQHF. Here the CDR3 DNA reads TGCGCCAGCATACGCACTGCAGGGGGCACGAGCAATGAGCCCCAGCATTTT. V usage is TRBV6-5 and J usage is TRBJ1-5; 8 bases match TRBD1. CDR1 is MNHEY, CDR2 SVGAGI, per germline. This CDR3 has 17 amino acids.

This clonotype was observed at least ten times. This chain joins TRBV29-1 and TRBJ2-1; 7 nucleotides agree with TRBD2. This CDR3 is built from 15 residues. J lost 4 bases, V lost 3 bases, and 9 bases had no gene match. Germline CDR1 SQVTM, CDR2 ANQGSEA. This CDR3 reads CSVDGWASGYNEQFF. The CDR3 coding sequence is TGCAGCGTTGATGGCTGGGCTAGCGGATACAATGAGCAGTTCTTC.

Comments on this clonotype: Sequence at one end of the junction differs from germline and may be a read error. V and J are TRBV6-5 and TRBJ1-3, with a weak D call TRBD1 (5 bases). Germline-derived CDR1 and CDR2 are MNHEY and SVGAGI. CDR3 length: 16 amino acids. CDR3 DNA sequence: TGTGTCAGCAGCTACTCTCTGGGGCCCTCTGGAAACACCATATATTTT. It is translated as CVSSYSLGPSGNTIYF.

This clonotype was seen at least ten times. The chain employs TRBV24-1 and TRBJ2-2; D is perhaps TRBD2 (6 bases). The CDR3 runs 16 residues. V lost 4 bases, J lost 2 bases, and 13 bases lay in between. Germline values: CDR1 KGHDR, CDR2 SFDVKD. CDR3 in DNA: TGTGCCACCAGTGACTTAGGGGACTTCAACACCGGGGAGCTGTTTTTT. As protein: CATSDLGDFNTGELFF.

The genes are TRBV6-6 and TRBJ1-1, with D possibly TRBD1 on 6 matching bases. The V gene lost 8 bases and the J gene lost 7 bases, with 23 bases spanning the gap. This CDR3 contains 15 residues. Germline CDR1 and CDR2: MNHNY and SVGAGI (reference sequence). This CDR3 reads CASDTRAGAGIEAFF. The CDR3, as DNA: TGTGCCAGCGACACCCGGGCAGGGGCGGGAATTGAAGCTTTCTTT.

Comments on this clonotype: Compared with germline, one end of the junction differs, possibly owing to a read error. This chain links TRBV24-1 with TRBJ1-5; possible D gene TRBD1, 5 bases. The CDR3 is 17 residues long. CDR1 and CDR2 (germline): KGHDR, SFDVKD. CDR3 DNA: TGTGCCACCAGTGATTGGGTGACAGTCAATAGCAATCAGTCCCAGCATTTT. Protein: CATSDWVTVNSNQSQHF.

This clonotype was seen only a few times. This chain connects TRBV20-1 to TRBJ1-6, with a possible D match to TRBD1 (5 bases). This CDR3 has 14 amino acids. V lost 4 bases to trimming and J lost 7 bases, with 14 bases between them. Looked up from germline, CDR1 is DFQATT and CDR2 is SNEGSKA (reference sequence). The CDR3: CSAMPGGGNSPLHF. The CDR3 coding sequence is TGCAGTGCTATGCCTGGGGGAGGGAATTCACCCCTCCACTTT.